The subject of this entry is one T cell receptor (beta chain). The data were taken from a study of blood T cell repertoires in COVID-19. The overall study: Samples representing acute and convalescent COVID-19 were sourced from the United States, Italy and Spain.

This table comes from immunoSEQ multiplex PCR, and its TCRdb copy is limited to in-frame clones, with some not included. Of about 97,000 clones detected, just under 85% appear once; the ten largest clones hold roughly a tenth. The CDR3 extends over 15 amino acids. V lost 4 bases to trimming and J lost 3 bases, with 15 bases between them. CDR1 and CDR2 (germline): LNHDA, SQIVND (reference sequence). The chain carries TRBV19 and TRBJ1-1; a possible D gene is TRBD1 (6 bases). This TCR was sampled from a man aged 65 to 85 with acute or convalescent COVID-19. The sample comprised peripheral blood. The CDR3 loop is CASSTNREWDTEAFF. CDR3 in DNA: TGTGCCAGTAGTACAAACAGGGAATGGGACACTGAAGCTTTCTTT.